This T cell receptor (beta chain) was sequenced for a study of tumor-infiltrating lymphocytes in localized non-small cell lung cancer. Looking at the study overall: The cohort mixed smokers and never-smokers, several histologies, and some post-neoadjuvant-chemotherapy samples. From each patient, both tumor and uninvolved lung, non-adjacent to tumor, were sampled.

V was pared by 4 bases and J by 2 bases, with 9 bases between. Germline lookup yields CDR1 SGHDT and CDR2 YYEEEE. CDR3 size: 13 residues. Produced via immunoSEQ multiplex PCR; TCRdb's table is partial and in-frame only. The sample lists just over 14,000 clones, roughly 80% occurring once. The clonotype originates from a human donor with non-small cell lung cancer. The source material was lung tumor tissue. The rearrangement uses TRBV5-6 and TRBJ1-2; a possible D gene is TRBD1 (6 bases). This CDR3 is CASSGGQNYGYTF. CDR3 DNA: TGTGCCAGCAGCGGAGGACAGAACTATGGCTACACCTTC.